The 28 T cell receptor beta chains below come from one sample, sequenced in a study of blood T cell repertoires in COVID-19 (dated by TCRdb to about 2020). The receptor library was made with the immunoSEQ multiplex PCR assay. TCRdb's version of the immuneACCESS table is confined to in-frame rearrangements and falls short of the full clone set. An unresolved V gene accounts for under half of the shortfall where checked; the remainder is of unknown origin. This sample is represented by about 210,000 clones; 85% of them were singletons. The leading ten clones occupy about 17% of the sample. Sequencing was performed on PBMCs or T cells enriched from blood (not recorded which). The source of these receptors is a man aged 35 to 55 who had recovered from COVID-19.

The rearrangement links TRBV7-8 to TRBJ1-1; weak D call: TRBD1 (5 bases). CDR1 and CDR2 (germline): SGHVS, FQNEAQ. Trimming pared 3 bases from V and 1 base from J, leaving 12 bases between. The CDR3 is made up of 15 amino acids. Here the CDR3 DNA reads TGTGCCAGCAGCTTTGGACAATCAAGGAACACTGAAGCTTTCTTT. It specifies CASSFGQSRNTEAFF.

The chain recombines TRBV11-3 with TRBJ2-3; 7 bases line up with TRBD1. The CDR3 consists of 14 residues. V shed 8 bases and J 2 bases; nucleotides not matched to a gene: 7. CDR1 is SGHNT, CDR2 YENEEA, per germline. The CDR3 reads CASLGQLLTDTQYF. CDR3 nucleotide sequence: TGTGCCAGCCTGGGACAGTTACTCACAGATACGCAGTATTTT.

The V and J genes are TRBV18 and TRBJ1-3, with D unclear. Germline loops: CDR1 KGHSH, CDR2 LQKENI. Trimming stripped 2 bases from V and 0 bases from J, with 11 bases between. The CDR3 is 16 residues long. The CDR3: CASSPGPLGSGNTIYF. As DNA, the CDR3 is TGTGCCAGCTCACCAGGTCCACTAGGCTCTGGAAACACCATATATTTT. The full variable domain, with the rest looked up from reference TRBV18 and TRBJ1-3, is NAGVMQNPRHLVRRRGQEARLRCSPMKGHSHVYWYRQLPEEGLKFMVYLQKENIIDESGMPKERFSAEFPKEGPSILRIQQVVRGDSAAYFCASSPGPLGSGNTIYFGEGSWLTVV.

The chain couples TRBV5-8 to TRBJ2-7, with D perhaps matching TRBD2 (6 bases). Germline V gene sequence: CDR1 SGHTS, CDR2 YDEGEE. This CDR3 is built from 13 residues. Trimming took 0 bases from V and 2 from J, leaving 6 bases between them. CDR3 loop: CASSLGRAYEQYF. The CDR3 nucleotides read TGTGCCAGCAGCTTGGGGAGGGCCTACGAGCAGTACTTC.

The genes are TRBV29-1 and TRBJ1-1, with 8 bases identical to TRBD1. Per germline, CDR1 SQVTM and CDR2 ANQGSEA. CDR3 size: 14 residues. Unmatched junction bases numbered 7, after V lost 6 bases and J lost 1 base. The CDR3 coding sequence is TGCAGCGTGGCACCCGGGACAGGGAACACTGAAGCTTTCTTT. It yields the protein CSVAPGTGNTEAFF.

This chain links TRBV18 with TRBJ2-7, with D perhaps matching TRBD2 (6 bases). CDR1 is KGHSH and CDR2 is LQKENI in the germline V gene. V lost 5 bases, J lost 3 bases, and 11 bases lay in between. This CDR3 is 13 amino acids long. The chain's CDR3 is CASSSREVYEQYF. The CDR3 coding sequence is TGTGCCAGCTCAAGTAGGGAGGTCTACGAGCAGTACTTC. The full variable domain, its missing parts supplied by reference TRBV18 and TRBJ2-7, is NAGVMQNPRHLVRRRGQEARLRCSPMKGHSHVYWYRQLPEEGLKFMVYLQKENIIDESGMPKERFSAEFPKEGPSILRIQQVVRGDSAAYFCASSSREVYEQYFGPGTRLTVT.

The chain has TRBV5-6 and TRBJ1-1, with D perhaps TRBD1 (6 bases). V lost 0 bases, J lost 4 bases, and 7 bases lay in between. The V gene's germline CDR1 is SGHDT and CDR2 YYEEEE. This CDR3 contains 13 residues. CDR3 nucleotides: TGTGCCAGCAGCTTGGCAGGGGCCACTGAAGCTTTCTTT. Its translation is CASSLAGATEAFF.

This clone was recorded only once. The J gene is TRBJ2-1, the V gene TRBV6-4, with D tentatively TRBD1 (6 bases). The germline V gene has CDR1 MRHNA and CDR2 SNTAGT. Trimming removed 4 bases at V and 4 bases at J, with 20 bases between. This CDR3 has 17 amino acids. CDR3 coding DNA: TGTGCCAGCAGTGTCGACACGTTAGGGGGTATATACAATGAGCAGTTCTTC. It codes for CASSVDTLGGIYNEQFF.

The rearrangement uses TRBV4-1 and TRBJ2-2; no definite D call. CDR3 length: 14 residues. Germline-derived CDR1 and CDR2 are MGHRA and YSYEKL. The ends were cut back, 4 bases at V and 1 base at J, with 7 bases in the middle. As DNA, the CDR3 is TGCGCCAGCAGCCTTAACATGAACACCGGGGAGCTGTTTTTT. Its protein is CASSLNMNTGELFF.

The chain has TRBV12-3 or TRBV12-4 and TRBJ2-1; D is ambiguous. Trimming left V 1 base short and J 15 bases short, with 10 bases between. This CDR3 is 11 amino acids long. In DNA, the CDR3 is TGTGCCAGCAGTTTAGGTGGGCTTTGGTTCTTC. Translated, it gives CASSLGGLWFF.

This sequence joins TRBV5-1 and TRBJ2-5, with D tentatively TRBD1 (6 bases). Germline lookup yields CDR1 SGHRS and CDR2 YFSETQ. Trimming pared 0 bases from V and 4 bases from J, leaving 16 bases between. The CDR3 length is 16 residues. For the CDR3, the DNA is TGCGCCAGCAGCTTGGCGGTAGGGGGTAAGGGAGAGACCCAGTACTTC. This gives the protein CASSLAVGGKGETQYF.

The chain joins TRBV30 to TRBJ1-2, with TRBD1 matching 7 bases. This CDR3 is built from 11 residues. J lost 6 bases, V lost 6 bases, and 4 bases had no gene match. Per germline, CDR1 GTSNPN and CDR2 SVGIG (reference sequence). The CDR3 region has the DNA TGTGCCTGTAGACAGGGTAATGGCTACACCTTC. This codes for CACRQGNGYTF.

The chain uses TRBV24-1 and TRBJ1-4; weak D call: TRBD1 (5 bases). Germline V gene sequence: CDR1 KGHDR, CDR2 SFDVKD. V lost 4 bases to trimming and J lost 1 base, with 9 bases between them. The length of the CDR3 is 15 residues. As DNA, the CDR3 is TGTGCCACCAGTGACTCCGGGGGAACTAATGAAAAACTGTTTTTT. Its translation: CATSDSGGTNEKLFF.

As DNA, the CDR3 is TGTGCCAGCAGCCCCCGGGAGGGTCTCAACGAGCAGTACTTC. Protein sequence: CASSPREGLNEQYF. The chain recombines TRBV7-8 with TRBJ2-7; 8 bases map to TRBD2. Germline V CDR1 and CDR2: SGHVS, FQNEAQ. V lost 5 bases, J lost 5 bases, and 8 bases stayed unmatched. The CDR3 is 14 residues long.

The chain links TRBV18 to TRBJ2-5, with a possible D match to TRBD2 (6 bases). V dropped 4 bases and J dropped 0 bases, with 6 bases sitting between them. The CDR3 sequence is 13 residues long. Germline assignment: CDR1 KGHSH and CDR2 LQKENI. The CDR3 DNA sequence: TGTGCCAGCTCACGGGGGGACCAAGAGACCCAGTACTTC. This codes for CASSRGDQETQYF.

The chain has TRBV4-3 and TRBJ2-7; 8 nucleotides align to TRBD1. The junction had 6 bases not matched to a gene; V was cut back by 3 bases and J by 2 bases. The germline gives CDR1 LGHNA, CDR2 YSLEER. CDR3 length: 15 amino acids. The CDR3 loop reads CASSQGQALTYEQYF. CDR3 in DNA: TGCGCCAGCAGCCAGGGACAGGCGCTAACCTACGAGCAGTACTTC.

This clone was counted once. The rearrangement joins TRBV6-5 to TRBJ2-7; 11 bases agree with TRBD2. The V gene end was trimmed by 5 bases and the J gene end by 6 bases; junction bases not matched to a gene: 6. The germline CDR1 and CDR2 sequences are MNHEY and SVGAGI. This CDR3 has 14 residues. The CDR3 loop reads CASSTSGTSGEQYF. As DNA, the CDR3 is TGTGCCAGCAGTACCTCCGGGACTAGCGGCGAGCAGTACTTC.

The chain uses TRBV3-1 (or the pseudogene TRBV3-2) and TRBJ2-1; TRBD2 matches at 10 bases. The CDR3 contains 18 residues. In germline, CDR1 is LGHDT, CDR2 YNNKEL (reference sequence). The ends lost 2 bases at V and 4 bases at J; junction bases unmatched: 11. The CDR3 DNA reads TGTGCCAGCAGCCAATCGGGACGAAGCGGGAGGGGGTACAATGAGCAGTTCTTC. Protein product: CASSQSGRSGRGYNEQFF.

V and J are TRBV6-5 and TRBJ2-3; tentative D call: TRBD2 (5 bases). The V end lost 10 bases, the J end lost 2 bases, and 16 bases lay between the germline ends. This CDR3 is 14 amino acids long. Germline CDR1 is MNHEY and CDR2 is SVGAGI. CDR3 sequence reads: CAISQRRPTDTQYF. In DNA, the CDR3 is TGTGCCATCTCGCAGCGGAGACCCACAGATACGCAGTATTTT.

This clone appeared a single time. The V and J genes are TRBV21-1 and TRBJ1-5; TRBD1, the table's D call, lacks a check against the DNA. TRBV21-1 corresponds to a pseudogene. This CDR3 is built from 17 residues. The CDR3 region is CASSKLGDRATNQPQHF. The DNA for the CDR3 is TGTGCCAGCAGCAAACTAGGGGATAGGGCCACCAATCAGCCCCAGCATTTT.

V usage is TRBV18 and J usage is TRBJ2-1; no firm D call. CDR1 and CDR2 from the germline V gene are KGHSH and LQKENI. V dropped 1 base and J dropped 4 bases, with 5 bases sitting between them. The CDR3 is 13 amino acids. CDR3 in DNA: TGTGCCAGCTCACCACGCGGTTACAATGAGCAGTTCTTC. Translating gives CASSPRGYNEQFF. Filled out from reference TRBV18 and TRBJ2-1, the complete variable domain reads NAGVMQNPRHLVRRRGQEARLRCSPMKGHSHVYWYRQLPEEGLKFMVYLQKENIIDESGMPKERFSAEFPKEGPSILRIQQVVRGDSAAYFCASSPRGYNEQFFGPGTRLTVL.

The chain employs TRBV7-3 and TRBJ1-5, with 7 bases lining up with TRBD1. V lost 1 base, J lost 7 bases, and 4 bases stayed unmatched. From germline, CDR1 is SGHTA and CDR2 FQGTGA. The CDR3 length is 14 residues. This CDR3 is CASSLIAGGQPQHF. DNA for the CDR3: TGTGCCAGCAGCTTAATCGCAGGGGGACAGCCCCAGCATTTT. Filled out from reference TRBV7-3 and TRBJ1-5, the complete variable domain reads GAGVSQTPSNKVTEKGKYVELRCDPISGHTALYWYRQSLGQGPEFLIYFQGTGAADDSGLPNDRFFAVRPEGSVSTLKIQRTERGDSAVYLCASSLIAGGQPQHFGDGTRLSIL.

CDR3 sequence (DNA): TGTGCCAGCAGTTCACCCCGACTAGCGGGAAACACCGGGGAGCTGTTTTTT. Its protein product is CASSSPRLAGNTGELFF. The chain joins TRBV28 to TRBJ2-2; 11 positions match TRBD2. V shed 4 bases, J shed 2 bases, and the junction held 6 bases outside the gene matches. Germline lookup yields CDR1 MDHEN and CDR2 SYDVKM. The CDR3 extends over 17 amino acids.

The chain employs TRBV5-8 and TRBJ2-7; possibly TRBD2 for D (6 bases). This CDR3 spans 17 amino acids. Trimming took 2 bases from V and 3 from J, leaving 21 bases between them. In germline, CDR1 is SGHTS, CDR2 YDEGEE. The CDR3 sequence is CASSLHSGSGYDYEQYF. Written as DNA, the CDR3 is TGTGCCAGCAGCTTACACTCCGGGAGTGGGTACGACTACGAGCAGTACTTC.

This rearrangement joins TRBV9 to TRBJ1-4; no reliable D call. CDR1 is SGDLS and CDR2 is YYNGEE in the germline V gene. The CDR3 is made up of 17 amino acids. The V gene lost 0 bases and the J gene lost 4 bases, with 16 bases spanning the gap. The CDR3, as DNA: TGTGCCAGCAGCGTAGCTTCTGTGCCGGGGATTAATGAAAAACTGTTTTTT. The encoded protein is CASSVASVPGINEKLFF.

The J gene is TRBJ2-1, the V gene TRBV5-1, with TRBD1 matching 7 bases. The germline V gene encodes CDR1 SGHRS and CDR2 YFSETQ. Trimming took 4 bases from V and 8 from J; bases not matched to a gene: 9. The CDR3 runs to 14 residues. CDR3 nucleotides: TGCGCCAGCAGCCTAGGGGGCATTAAGGATGAGCAGTTCTTC. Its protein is CASSLGGIKDEQFF. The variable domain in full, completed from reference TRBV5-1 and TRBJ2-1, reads KAGVTQTPRYLIKTRGQQVTLSCSPISGHRSVSWYQQTPGQGLQFLFEYFSETQRNKGNFPGRFSGRQFSNSRSEMNVSTLELGDSALYLCASSLGGIKDEQFFGPGTRLTVL.

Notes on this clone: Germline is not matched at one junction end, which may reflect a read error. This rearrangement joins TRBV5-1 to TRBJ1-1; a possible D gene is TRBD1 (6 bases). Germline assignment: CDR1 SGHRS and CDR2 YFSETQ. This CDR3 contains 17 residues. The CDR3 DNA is TGCGCCCGCAGCTTGGCCGGGGGGGGCGAGCGTAACACTGAAGCTTTCTTT. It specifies CARSLAGGGERNTEAFF.

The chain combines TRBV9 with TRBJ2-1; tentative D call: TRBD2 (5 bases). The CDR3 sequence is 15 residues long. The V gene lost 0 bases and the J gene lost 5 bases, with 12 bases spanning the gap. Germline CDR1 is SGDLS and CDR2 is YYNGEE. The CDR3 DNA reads TGTGCCAGCAGCGTAGACACGGGAAGGCACAATGAGCAGTTCTTC. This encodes CASSVDTGRHNEQFF.